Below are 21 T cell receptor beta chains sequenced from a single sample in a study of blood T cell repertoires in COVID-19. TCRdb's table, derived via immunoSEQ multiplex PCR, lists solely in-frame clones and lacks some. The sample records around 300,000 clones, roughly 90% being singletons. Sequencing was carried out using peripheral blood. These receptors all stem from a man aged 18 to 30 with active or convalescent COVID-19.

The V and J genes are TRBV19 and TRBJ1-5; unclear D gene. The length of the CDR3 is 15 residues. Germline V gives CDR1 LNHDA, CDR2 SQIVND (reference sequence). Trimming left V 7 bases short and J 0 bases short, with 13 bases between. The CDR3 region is CASTTWGASNQPQHF. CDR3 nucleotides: TGTGCCAGTACCACTTGGGGAGCTAGCAATCAGCCCCAGCATTTT.

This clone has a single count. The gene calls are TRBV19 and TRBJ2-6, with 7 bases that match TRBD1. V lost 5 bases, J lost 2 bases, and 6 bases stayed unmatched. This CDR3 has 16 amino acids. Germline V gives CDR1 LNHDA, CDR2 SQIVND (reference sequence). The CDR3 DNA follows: TGTGCCAGTAGTCCGGAAGGGGGCGCTGGGGCCAACGTCCTGACTTTC. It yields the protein CASSPEGGAGANVLTF.

Here the CDR3 DNA reads TGTGCCAGCAGCACCGGGACTAGCGGGAGGGCGGATACGCAGTATTTT. It codes for CASSTGTSGRADTQYF. This rearrangement joins TRBV7-9 to TRBJ2-3; 16 bases are shared with TRBD2. J gave up 6 bases and V 5 bases, and 5 bases lay outside the gene matches. The CDR3 is made up of 16 amino acids. The germline V gene has CDR1 SEHNR and CDR2 FQNEAQ (reference sequence).

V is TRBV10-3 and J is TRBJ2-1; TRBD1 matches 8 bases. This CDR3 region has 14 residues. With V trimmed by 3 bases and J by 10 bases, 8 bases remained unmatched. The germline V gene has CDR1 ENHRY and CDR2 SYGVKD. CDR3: CAISDVQGALEQFF. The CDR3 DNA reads TGTGCCATCAGTGATGTTCAGGGGGCATTAGAGCAGTTCTTC.

As DNA, the CDR3 is TGTGCCAGTGCACAGGGGTTGAACACTGAAGCTTTCTTT. Translated: CASAQGLNTEAFF. The chain uses TRBV19 and TRBJ1-1, with 7 bases lining up with TRBD1. Trimming removed 8 bases from V and 0 bases from J; junction bases left unmatched: 3. The CDR3 spans 13 residues. Per germline, CDR1 LNHDA and CDR2 SQIVND (reference sequence).

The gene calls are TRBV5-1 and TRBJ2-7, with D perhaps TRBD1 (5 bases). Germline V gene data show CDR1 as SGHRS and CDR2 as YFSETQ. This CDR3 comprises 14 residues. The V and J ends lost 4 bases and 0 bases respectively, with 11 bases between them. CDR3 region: CASSRGDSSYEQYF. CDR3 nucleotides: TGCGCCAGCAGCAGGGGCGATAGCTCCTACGAGCAGTACTTC.

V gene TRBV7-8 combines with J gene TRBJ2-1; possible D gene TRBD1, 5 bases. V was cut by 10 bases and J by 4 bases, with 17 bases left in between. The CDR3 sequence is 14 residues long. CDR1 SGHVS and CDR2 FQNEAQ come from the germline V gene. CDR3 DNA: TGTGCCACCAAACAGGAGCTCTTGTACAATGAGCAGTTCTTC. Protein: CATKQELLYNEQFF.

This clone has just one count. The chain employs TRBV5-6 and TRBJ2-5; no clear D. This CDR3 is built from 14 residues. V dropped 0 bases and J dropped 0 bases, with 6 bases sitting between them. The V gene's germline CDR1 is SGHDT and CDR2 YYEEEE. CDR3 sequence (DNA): TGTGCCAGCAGCTTGGTGGAGTACCAAGAGACCCAGTACTTC. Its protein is CASSLVEYQETQYF.

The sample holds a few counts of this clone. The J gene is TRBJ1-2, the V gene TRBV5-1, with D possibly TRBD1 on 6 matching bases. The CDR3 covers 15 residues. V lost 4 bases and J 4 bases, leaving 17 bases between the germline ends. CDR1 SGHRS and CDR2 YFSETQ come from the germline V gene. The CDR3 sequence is CASSPQGREPYGYTF. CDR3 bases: TGCGCCAGCAGCCCACAGGGAAGGGAACCCTATGGCTACACCTTC.

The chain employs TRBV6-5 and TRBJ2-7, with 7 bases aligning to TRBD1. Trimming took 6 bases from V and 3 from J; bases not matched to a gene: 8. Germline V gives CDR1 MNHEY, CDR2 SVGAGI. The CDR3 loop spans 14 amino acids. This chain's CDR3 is CASRSRDSFYEQYF. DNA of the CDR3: TGTGCCAGCAGAAGTCGGGACAGTTTCTACGAGCAGTACTTC.

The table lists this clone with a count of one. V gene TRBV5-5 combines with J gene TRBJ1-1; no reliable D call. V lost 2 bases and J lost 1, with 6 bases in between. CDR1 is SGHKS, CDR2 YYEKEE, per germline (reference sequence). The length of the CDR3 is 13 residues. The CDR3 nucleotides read TGTGCCAGCAGCTTATGGAGGAACACTGAAGCTTTCTTT. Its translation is CASSLWRNTEAFF.

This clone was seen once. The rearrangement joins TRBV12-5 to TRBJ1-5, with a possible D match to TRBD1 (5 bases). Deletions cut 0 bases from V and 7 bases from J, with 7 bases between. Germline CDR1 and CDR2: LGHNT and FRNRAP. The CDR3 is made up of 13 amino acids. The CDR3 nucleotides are TGTGCTAGTGGTTTGGTCCAGGGACAGCCCCAGCATTTT. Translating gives CASGLVQGQPQHF.

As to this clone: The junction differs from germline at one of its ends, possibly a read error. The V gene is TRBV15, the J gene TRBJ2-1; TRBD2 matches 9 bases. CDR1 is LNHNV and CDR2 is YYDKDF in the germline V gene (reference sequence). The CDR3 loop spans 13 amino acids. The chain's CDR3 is CATSRGTREGRIF. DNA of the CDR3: TGTGCCACCAGCAGGGGGACGCGGGAGGGCCGAATCTTC.

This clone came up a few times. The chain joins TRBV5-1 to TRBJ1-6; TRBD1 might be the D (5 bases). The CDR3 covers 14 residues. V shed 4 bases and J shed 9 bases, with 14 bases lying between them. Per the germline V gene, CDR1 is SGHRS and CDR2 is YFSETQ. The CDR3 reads CASSGGGEVSPLHF. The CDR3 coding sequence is TGCGCCAGCAGCGGGGGAGGAGAGGTTTCACCCCTCCACTTT.

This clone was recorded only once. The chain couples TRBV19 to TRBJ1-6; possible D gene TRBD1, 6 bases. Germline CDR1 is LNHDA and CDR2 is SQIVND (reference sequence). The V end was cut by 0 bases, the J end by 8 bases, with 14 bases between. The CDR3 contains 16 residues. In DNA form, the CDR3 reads TGTGCCAGTAGTATAGACCGGCGGGGGCGATATTCACCCCTCCACTTT. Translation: CASSIDRRGRYSPLHF.

DNA of the CDR3: TGTGCCAGCAGCTTAAGGACTAGCGGGAGAGTTCACGAGCAGTACTTC. Residues: CASSLRTSGRVHEQYF. The chain is built from TRBV7-9 and TRBJ2-7; the match to TRBD2 covers 13 bases. V was pared by 2 bases and J by 5 bases, with 6 bases of the junction left unmatched. Germline V gene lookup returns CDR1 SEHNR and CDR2 FQNEAQ (reference sequence). The CDR3 covers 16 residues.

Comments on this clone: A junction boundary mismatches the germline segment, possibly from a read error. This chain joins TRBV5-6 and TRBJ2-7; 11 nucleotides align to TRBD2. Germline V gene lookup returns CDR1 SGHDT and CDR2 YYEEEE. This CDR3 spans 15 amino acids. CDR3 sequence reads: CASSGPTSGAFGGNF. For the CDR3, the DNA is TGTGCCAGCAGCGGACCGACTAGCGGGGCTTTTGGGGGCAACTTC.

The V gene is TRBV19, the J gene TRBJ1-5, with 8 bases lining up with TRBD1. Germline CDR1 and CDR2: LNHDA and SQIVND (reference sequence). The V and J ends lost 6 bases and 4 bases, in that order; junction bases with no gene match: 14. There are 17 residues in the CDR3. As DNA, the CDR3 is TGTGCCAGTAGGGCCCGGGACAGGTACATGGGGAATCAGCCCCAGCATTTT. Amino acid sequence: CASRARDRYMGNQPQHF.

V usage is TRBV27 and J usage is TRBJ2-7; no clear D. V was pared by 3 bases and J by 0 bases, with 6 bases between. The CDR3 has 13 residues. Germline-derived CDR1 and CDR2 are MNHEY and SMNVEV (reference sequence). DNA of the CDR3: TGTGCCAGCAGTTTCCACAGCTCCTACGAGCAGTACTTC. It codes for CASSFHSSYEQYF.

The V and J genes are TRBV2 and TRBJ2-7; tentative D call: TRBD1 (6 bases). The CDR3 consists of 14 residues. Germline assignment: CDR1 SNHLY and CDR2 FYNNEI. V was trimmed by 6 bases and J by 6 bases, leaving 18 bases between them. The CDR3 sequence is CASREGGTIVEQYF. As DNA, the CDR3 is TGTGCCAGCAGAGAGGGTGGGACAATCGTCGAGCAGTACTTC.

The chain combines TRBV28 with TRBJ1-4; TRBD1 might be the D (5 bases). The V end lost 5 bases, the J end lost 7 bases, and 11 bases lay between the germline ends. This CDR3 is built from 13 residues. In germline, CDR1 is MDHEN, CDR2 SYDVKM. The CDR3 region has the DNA TGTGCCAGCAGTCGGGGGGTAGGTGAAAAACTGTTTTTT. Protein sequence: CASSRGVGEKLFF. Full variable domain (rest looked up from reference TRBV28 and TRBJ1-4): DVKVTQSSRYLVKRTGEKVFLECVQDMDHENMFWYRQDPGLGLRLIYFSYDVKMKEKGDIPEGYSVSREKKERFSLILESASTNQTSMYLCASSRGVGEKLFFGSGTQLSVL.